This entry lists 26 T cell receptor beta chains sequenced from one sample in a study of blood T cell repertoires in COVID-19. Some clones are missing from TCRdb's copy, which holds only in-frame ones; the method was immunoSEQ multiplex PCR. The sample includes around 180,000 clones, 82% of them seen just once. Sequencing input: peripheral blood. These receptors originate from an elderly woman with active or convalescent COVID-19.

This clone appeared a few times. The chain links TRBV4-1 to TRBJ2-1; D ambiguous. V was shortened by 2 bases and J by 0 bases, with 14 bases between the two germline ends. Germline CDR1 MGHRA, CDR2 YSYEKL. This CDR3 has 17 amino acids. The CDR3 nucleotides are TGCGCCAGCAGCCAATCCCCTTTGCGGAGCTCCTACAATGAGCAGTTCTTC. Translation: CASSQSPLRSSYNEQFF.

The rearrangement uses TRBV4-1 and TRBJ1-1; TRBD1 aligns across 7 bases. The CDR3 totals 17 residues. The junction had 7 bases not matched to a gene; V was cut back by 0 bases and J by 0 bases. Germline V gives CDR1 MGHRA, CDR2 YSYEKL. In DNA, the CDR3 is TGCGCCAGCAGCCAAGAACTACAGGGGTCGATGAACACTGAAGCTTTCTTT. This translates into CASSQELQGSMNTEAFF.

There are a few counts of this clone. The chain has TRBV4-1 and TRBJ2-1; TRBD1 might be the D (5 bases). The germline V and J ends were trimmed by 1 base and 2 bases, with 12 bases remaining between them. The CDR3 loop spans 16 amino acids. Per germline, CDR1 MGHRA and CDR2 YSYEKL. CDR3 bases: TGCGCCAGCAGCCAAGCGGCGGTGGACACCTACAATGAGCAGTTCTTC. As protein: CASSQAAVDTYNEQFF.

The chain recombines TRBV7-9 with TRBJ2-3; D is possibly TRBD2 (7 bases). Germline V gene lookup returns CDR1 SEHNR and CDR2 FQNEAQ (reference sequence). This CDR3 spans 16 amino acids. The ends were cut back, 5 bases at V and 2 bases at J, with 17 bases in the middle. The CDR3 nucleotides read TGTGCCAGCAGCCTTAGGGGGGGTCCCGCCACAGATACGCAGTATTTT. Amino acids: CASSLRGGPATDTQYF.

The chain recombines TRBV28 with TRBJ1-1, with a possible D match to TRBD1 (5 bases). This CDR3 is built from 15 residues. CDR1 is MDHEN and CDR2 is SYDVKM in the germline V gene. Between the trimmed V and J ends, which lost 3 bases and 6 bases, there was a span of 17 bases. CDR3 residues: CASSLNTAGRPEAFF. The CDR3 DNA sequence: TGTGCCAGCAGTTTGAATACGGCAGGGCGTCCTGAAGCTTTCTTT.

The gene calls are TRBV5-1 and TRBJ1-5; TRBD1 matches at 8 bases. CDR3 length: 17 amino acids. Germline V gene lookup returns CDR1 SGHRS and CDR2 YFSETQ. The V gene end was trimmed by 6 bases and the J gene end by 2 bases; junction bases not matched to a gene: 13. CDR3 sequence reads: CASIRRGQGRRNQPQHF. CDR3 in DNA: TGCGCCAGCATCCGGAGAGGACAGGGTAGGCGCAATCAGCCCCAGCATTTT. The entire variable domain, with the rest obtained from reference TRBV5-1 and TRBJ1-5, is as follows: KAGVTQTPRYLIKTRGQQVTLSCSPISGHRSVSWYQQTPGQGLQFLFEYFSETQRNKGNFPGRFSGRQFSNSRSEMNVSTLELGDSALYLCASIRRGQGRRNQPQHFGDGTRLSIL.

This clone appeared a single time. The chain couples TRBV6-4 to TRBJ1-2; D is unclear. CDR1 is MRHNA and CDR2 is SNTAGT in the germline V gene. The CDR3 has 14 amino acids. With 3 bases removed from V and 3 bases from J, the gap between germline ends came to 11 bases. For the CDR3, the DNA is TGTGCCAGCAGTGAGTCCCCGGGGTACTATGGCTACACCTTC. Residues: CASSESPGYYGYTF.

The rearrangement uses TRBV27 and TRBJ1-6; D remains unclear. The germline V gene has CDR1 MNHEY and CDR2 SMNVEV (reference sequence). The germline V and J ends were trimmed by 5 bases and 10 bases, with 12 bases remaining between them. The length of the CDR3 is 13 residues. The CDR3 sequence is CASSRGEGSPLHF. DNA of the CDR3: TGTGCCAGCAGTCGGGGAGAGGGATCACCCCTCCACTTT.

The V and J genes are TRBV19 and TRBJ2-2; 8 positions match TRBD2. V gave up 6 bases and J gave up 5 bases; unmatched junction bases: 5. This CDR3 contains 14 residues. CDR1 is LNHDA and CDR2 is SQIVND in the germline V gene (reference sequence). DNA of the CDR3: TGTGCCAGTAGGAAGCGGGAGTCTACCGGGGAGCTGTTTTTT. The encoded protein is CASRKRESTGELFF.

This chain joins TRBV12-3 or TRBV12-4 and TRBJ1-6, with D tentatively TRBD1 (5 bases). With 4 bases removed from V and 12 bases from J, the gap between germline ends came to 10 bases. The CDR3 has 12 amino acids. CDR3 DNA sequence: TGTGCCAGCAGTTCTACAGGAAGACCCCTCCACTTT. It specifies CASSSTGRPLHF.

This clone has a handful of counts. This chain uses TRBV18 with TRBJ2-3; 13 bases match TRBD2. Germline values: CDR1 KGHSH, CDR2 LQKENI. With V trimmed by 3 bases and J by 4 bases, 1 base remained unmatched. This CDR3 region has 15 residues. CDR3 amino acids: CASSPGLAGADTQYF. The DNA for the CDR3 is TGTGCCAGCTCACCCGGACTAGCGGGAGCAGATACGCAGTATTTT.

The J gene is TRBJ2-5, the V gene TRBV5-4; D might be TRBD1 (5 bases). Trimming took 4 bases from V and 4 from J, leaving 11 bases between them. Germline loops: CDR1 SGHNT, CDR2 YYREEE (reference sequence). There are 13 residues in the CDR3. The CDR3 DNA reads TGTGCCAGCAGCCAGGGTGGGCCAGAGACCCAGTACTTC. This translates into CASSQGGPETQYF.

CDR3 residues: CASRTGGNNSPLHF. DNA of the CDR3: TGTGCCAGCAGAACAGGGGGAAATAATTCACCCCTCCACTTT. V and J are TRBV28 and TRBJ1-6, with TRBD1 identical over 8 bases. Trimming removed 6 bases from V and 5 bases from J; junction bases left unmatched: 3. This CDR3 is built from 14 residues. Germline V gene lookup returns CDR1 MDHEN and CDR2 SYDVKM.

V gene TRBV4-1 combines with J gene TRBJ1-4; 8 bases line up with TRBD1. The CDR3 runs to 16 residues. Germline V CDR1 and CDR2: MGHRA, YSYEKL. V shed 0 bases, J shed 7 bases, and the junction held 7 bases outside the gene matches. The CDR3 DNA is TGCGCCAGCAGCCAAGACCAGGGGGCAGGAGGTGAAAAACTGTTTTTT. Encoded protein: CASSQDQGAGGEKLFF.

The chain combines TRBV15 with TRBJ2-1; no clear D gene. This CDR3 has 11 amino acids. V gave up 2 bases and J gave up 9 bases, with 5 bases separating them. Germline CDR1 is LNHNV and CDR2 is YYDKDF (reference sequence). The CDR3 protein is CATSRTTEQFF. Here the CDR3 DNA reads TGTGCCACCAGCAGAACTACTGAGCAGTTCTTC.

The J gene is TRBJ1-1, the V gene TRBV5-1, with 8 bases aligning to TRBD1. Germline loops: CDR1 SGHRS, CDR2 YFSETQ. Germline trimming cut 4 bases from V and 1 base from J; bases unmatched to any gene: 3. This CDR3 has 14 residues. The CDR3 nucleotides are TGCGCCAGCAGCCGAGGACAGGGGAACACTGAAGCTTTCTTT. Residues: CASSRGQGNTEAFF.

J is TRBJ1-4 and V is TRBV28; TRBD1 aligns across 7 bases. The CDR3 totals 13 residues. CDR1 and CDR2 (germline): MDHEN, SYDVKM. V shed 8 bases and J 8 bases; nucleotides not matched to a gene: 8. This chain's CDR3 is CASSRGIGEKLFF. In DNA, the CDR3 is TGTGCCAGCTCCAGGGGGATTGGAGAAAAACTGTTTTTT.

V usage is TRBV6-5 and J usage is TRBJ2-2; D is undetermined. From germline, CDR1 is MNHEY and CDR2 SVGAGI. V shed 2 bases and J shed 9 bases, with 13 bases lying between them. The CDR3 is 14 residues long. The CDR3 spells CASSYETNVRELFF. CDR3 nucleotides: TGTGCCAGCAGTTACGAAACAAACGTCAGGGAGCTGTTTTTT.

The chain employs TRBV6-5 and TRBJ1-1; perhaps TRBD1 as D (5 bases). The ends were cut back, 2 bases at V and 0 bases at J, with 10 bases in the middle. This CDR3 is built from 15 residues. Germline V gene sequence: CDR1 MNHEY, CDR2 SVGAGI. The CDR3 here is CASSYQGFLNTEAFF. CDR3 DNA sequence: TGTGCCAGCAGTTACCAGGGTTTTTTGAACACTGAAGCTTTCTTT.

CDR3 sequence reads: CASSLLAGSTGELFF. CDR3 bases: TGTGCCAGCAGCTTACTTGCGGGAAGCACCGGGGAGCTGTTTTTT. V is TRBV7-9 and J is TRBJ2-2, with a possible D match to TRBD2 (6 bases). Germline-derived CDR1 and CDR2 are SEHNR and FQNEAQ (reference sequence). The CDR3 covers 15 residues. The ends were cut back, 2 bases at V and 4 bases at J, with 11 bases in the middle.

The CDR3 bases are TGTGCCAGCAGCGTAGTCCCCCAATTAGCGGGAGCGGGCAATGAGCAGTTCTTC. Encoded protein: CASSVVPQLAGAGNEQFF. This sequence joins TRBV9 and TRBJ2-1, with TRBD2 matching over 9 bases. The CDR3 runs to 18 residues. The V and J ends lost 0 bases and 6 bases, in that order; junction bases with no gene match: 13. Looked up from germline, CDR1 is SGDLS and CDR2 is YYNGEE.

V gene TRBV28 combines with J gene TRBJ1-1; D unclear. V dropped 2 bases and J dropped 3 bases, with 10 bases sitting between them. CDR1 is MDHEN and CDR2 is SYDVKM in the germline V gene. The CDR3 consists of 14 residues. CDR3 nucleotide sequence: TGTGCCAGCAGTTTAGTACAGTTTTACACTGAAGCTTTCTTT. This encodes CASSLVQFYTEAFF.

V gene TRBV30 combines with J gene TRBJ2-3; 8 bases match TRBD1. This CDR3 is 17 amino acids long. Germline CDR1 is GTSNPN and CDR2 is SVGIG (reference sequence). V dropped 0 bases and J dropped 6; count of bases not matched to a gene: 14. CDR3 in amino acids: CAWSVAGTGVFGDTQYF. The CDR3 nucleotides read TGTGCCTGGAGTGTGGCCGGGACAGGAGTTTTCGGGGATACGCAGTATTTT.

To note about this clone: The limits of the CDR3 on the DNA are not certain, so only TCRdb's listed CDR3 is given. The rearrangement uses TRBV28 and TRBJ1-5; the table's D gene call, TRBD1, was not cross checked with the DNA. The germline V gene has CDR1 MDHEN and CDR2 SYDVKM. The length of the CDR3 is 16 amino acids, counting both ends. The CDR3 region is CASSSSAGAINQPQHF.

This sequence joins TRBV30 and TRBJ2-5; possible D gene TRBD1, 6 bases. The CDR3 has 12 amino acids. The germline V gene encodes CDR1 GTSNPN and CDR2 SVGIG (reference sequence). V lost 5 bases and J lost 7, with 14 bases in between. CDR3 loop: CAWGQPPGTQYF. The CDR3 nucleotides read TGTGCCTGGGGACAGCCGCCGGGGACCCAGTACTTC. The full variable domain, its missing parts supplied by reference TRBV30 and TRBJ2-5, is SQTIHQWPATLVQPVGSPLSLECTVEGTSNPNLYWYRQAAGRGLQLLFYSVGIGQISSEVPQNLSASRPQDRQFILSSKKLLLSDSGFYLCAWGQPPGTQYFGPGTRLLVL.

The J gene is TRBJ1-4, the V gene TRBV2; 9 bases fit TRBD1. Trimming at V came to 4 bases and at J to 7 bases, leaving 7 bases not matched to a gene. Germline CDR1 SNHLY, CDR2 FYNNEI. The CDR3 runs 15 residues. In nucleotides, the CDR3 is TGTGCCAGCAGTGGGACAGGGGCCAGAGGTGAAAAACTGTTTTTT. Translation: CASSGTGARGEKLFF.